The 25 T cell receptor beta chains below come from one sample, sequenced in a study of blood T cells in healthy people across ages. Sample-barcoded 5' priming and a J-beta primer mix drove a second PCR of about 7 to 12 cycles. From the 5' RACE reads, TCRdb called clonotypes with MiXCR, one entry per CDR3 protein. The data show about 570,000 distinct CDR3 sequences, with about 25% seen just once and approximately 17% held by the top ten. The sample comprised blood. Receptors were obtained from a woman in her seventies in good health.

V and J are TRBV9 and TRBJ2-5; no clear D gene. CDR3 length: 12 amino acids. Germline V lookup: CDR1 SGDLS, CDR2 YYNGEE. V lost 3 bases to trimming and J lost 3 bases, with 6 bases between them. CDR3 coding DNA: TGTGCCAGCAGCGCGGCAGAAGAGACCCAGTACTTC. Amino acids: CASSAAEETQYF.

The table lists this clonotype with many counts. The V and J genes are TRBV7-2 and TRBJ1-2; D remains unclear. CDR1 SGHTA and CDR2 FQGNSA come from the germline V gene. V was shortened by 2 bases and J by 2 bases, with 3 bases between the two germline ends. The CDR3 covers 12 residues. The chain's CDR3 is CASSLLNYGYTF. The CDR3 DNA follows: TGTGCCAGCAGCTTACTCAACTATGGCTACACCTTC.

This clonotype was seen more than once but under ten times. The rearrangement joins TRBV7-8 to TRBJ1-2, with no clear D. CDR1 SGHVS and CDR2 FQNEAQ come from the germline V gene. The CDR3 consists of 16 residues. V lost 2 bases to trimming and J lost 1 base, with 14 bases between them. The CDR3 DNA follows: TGTGCCAGCAGCTTATTCGGGGTAGCGGGTAACTATGGCTACACCTTC. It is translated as CASSLFGVAGNYGYTF.

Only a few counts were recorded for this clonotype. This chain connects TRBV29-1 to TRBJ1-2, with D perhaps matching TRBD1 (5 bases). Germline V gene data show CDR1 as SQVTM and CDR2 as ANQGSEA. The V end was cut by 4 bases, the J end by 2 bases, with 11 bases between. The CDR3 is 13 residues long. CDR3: CSVVTGINYGYTF. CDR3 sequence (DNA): TGCAGCGTTGTTACAGGAATAAACTATGGCTACACCTTC.

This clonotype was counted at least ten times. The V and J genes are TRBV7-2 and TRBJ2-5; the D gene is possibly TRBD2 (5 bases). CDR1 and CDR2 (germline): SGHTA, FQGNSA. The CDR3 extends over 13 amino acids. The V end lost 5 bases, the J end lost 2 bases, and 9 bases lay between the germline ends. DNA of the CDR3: TGTGCCAGCAGCCCGAGCGGACAAGAGACCCAGTACTTC. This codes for CASSPSGQETQYF.

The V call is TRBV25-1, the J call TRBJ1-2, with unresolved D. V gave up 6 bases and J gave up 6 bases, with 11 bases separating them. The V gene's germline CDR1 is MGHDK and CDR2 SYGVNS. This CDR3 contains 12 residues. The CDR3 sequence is CASSLLGNGYTF. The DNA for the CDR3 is TGTGCCAGCAGCCTGTTGGGGAATGGCTACACCTTC.

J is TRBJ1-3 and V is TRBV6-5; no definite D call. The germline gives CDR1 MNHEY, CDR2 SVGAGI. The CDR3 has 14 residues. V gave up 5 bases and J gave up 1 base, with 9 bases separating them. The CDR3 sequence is CASSPRISGNTIYF. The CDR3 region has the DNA TGTGCCAGCAGTCCTCGGATATCTGGAAACACCATATATTTT.

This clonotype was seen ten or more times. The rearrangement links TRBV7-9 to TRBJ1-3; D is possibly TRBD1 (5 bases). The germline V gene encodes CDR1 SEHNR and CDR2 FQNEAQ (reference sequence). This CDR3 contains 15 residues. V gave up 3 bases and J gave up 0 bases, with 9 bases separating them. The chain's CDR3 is CASSFQGSSGNTIYF. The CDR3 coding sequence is TGTGCCAGCAGCTTCCAGGGATCCTCTGGAAACACCATATATTTT.

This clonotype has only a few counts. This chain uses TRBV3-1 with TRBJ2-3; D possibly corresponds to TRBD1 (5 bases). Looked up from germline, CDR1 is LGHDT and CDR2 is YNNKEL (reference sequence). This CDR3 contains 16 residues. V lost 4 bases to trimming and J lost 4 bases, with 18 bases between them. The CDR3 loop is CASSPRLMTAPDTQYF. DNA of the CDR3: TGTGCCAGCAGCCCGAGATTAATGACAGCCCCAGATACGCAGTATTTT.

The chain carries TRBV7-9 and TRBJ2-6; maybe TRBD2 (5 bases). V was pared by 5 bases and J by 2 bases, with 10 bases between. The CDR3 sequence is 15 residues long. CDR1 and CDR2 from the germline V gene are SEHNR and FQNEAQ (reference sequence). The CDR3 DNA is TGTGCCAGCAGCCAAAGAGGGACTGGGGCCAACGTCCTGACTTTC. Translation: CASSQRGTGANVLTF. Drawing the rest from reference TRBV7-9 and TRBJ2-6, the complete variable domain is DTGVSQNPRHKITKRGQNVTFRCDPISEHNRLYWYRQTLGQGPEFLTYFQNEAQLEKSRLLSDRFSAERPKGSFSTLEIQRTEQGDSAMYLCASSQRGTGANVLTFGAGSRLTVL.

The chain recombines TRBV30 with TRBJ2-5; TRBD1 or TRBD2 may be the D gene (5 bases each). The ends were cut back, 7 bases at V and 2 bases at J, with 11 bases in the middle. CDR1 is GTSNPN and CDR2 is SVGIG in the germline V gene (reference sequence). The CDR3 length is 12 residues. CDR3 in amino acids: CALGPSQETQYF. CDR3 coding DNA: TGTGCCTTGGGACCATCGCAAGAGACCCAGTACTTC.

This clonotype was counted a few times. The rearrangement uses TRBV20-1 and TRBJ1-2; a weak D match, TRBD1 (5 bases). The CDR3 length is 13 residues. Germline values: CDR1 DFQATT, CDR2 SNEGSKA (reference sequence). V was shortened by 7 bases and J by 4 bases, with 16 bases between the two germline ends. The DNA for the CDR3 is TGCAGTGGTCACAGGCCCAATTCCTATGGCTACACCTTC. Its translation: CSGHRPNSYGYTF.

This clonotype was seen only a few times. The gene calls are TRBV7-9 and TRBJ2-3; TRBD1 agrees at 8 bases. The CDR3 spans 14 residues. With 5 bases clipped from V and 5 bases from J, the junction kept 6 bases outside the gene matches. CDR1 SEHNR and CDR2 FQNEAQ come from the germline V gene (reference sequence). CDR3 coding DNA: TGTGCCAGCAGCCCTACAGGGGGTCGAGATACGCAGTATTTT. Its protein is CASSPTGGRDTQYF. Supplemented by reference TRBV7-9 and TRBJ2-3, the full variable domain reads DTGVSQNPRHKITKRGQNVTFRCDPISEHNRLYWYRQTLGQGPEFLTYFQNEAQLEKSRLLSDRFSAERPKGSFSTLEIQRTEQGDSAMYLCASSPTGGRDTQYFGPGTRLTVL.

CDR3 residues: CASSLGQGAVYGYTF. In DNA, the CDR3 is TGTGCCAGCAGCTTGGGACAGGGGGCCGTCTATGGCTACACCTTC. The gene calls are TRBV5-5 and TRBJ1-2, with TRBD1 identical over 10 bases. J lost 4 bases, V lost 0 bases, and 3 bases had no gene match. CDR1 SGHKS and CDR2 YYEKEE come from the germline V gene (reference sequence). The CDR3 length is 15 residues.

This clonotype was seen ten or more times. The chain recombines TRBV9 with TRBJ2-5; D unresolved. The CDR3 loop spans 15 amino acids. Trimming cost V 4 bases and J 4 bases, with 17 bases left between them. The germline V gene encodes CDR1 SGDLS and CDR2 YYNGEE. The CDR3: CASSRRTGAVETQYF. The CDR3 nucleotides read TGTGCCAGCAGCCGCCGAACGGGTGCGGTAGAGACCCAGTACTTC.

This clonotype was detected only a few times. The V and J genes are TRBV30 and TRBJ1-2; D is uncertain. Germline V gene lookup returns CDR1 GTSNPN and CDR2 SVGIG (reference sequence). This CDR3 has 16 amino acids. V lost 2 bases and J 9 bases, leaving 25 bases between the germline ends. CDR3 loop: CAWSIPGRLRKASYTF. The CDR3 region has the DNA TGTGCCTGGAGTATACCGGGGAGACTCCGGAAGGCTAGCTACACCTTC.

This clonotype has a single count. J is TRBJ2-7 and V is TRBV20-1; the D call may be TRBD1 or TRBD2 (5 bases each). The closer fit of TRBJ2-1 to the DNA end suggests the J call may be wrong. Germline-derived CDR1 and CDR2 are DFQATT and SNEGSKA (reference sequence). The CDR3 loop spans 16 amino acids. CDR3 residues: CSANNHRDGQVNEQFF. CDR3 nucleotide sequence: TGCAGTGCGAATAACCACCGGGACGGTCAAGTCAATGAGCAGTTCTTC.

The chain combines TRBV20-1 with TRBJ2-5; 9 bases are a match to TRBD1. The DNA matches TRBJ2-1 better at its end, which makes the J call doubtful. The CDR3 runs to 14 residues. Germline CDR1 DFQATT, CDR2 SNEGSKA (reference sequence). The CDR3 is CSASLGTGKDEQFF. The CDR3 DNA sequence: TGCAGTGCTAGCCTCGGGACAGGGAAGGATGAGCAGTTCTTC.

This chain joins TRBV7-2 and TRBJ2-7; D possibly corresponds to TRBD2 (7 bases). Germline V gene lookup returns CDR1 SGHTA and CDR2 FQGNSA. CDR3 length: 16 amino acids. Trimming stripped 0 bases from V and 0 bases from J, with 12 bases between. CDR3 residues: CASSLAGGGSSYEQYF. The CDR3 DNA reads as TGTGCCAGCAGCTTAGCTGGGGGGGGCAGCTCCTACGAGCAGTACTTC.

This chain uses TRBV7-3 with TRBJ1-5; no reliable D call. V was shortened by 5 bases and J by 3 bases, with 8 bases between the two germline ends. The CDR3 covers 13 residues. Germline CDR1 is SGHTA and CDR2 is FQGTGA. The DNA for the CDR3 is TGTGCCAGCAGCCTTTTCAACAATCAGCCCCAGCATTTT. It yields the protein CASSLFNNQPQHF.

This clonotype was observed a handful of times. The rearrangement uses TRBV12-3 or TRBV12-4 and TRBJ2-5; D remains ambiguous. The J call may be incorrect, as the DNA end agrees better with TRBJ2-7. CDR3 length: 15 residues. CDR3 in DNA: TGTGCCAGCAGTTTCGGCGGTGGGTCGCCTCGCGAGCAGTACTTC. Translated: CASSFGGGSPREQYF.

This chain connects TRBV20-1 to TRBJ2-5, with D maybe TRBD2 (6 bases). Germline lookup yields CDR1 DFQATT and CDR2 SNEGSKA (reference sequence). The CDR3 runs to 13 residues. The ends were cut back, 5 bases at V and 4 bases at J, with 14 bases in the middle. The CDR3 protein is CSAPSSSGETQYF. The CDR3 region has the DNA TGCAGTGCTCCCTCTAGTAGCGGAGAGACCCAGTACTTC.

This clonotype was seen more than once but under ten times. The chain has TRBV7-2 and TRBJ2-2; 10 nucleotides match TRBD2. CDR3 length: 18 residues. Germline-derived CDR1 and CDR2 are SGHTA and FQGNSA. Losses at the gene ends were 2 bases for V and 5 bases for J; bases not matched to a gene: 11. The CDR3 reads CASSLRSSGLAFTGELFF. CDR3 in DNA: TGTGCCAGCAGCTTAAGGTCTTCGGGACTAGCGTTTACCGGGGAGCTGTTTTTT.

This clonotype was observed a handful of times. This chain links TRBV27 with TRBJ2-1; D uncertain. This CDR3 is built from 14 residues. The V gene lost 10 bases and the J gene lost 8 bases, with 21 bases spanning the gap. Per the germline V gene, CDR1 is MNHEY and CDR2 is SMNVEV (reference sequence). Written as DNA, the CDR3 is TGTGCCACCGAGAGACGGTTCCTAAGCGATGAGCAGTTCTTC. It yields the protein CATERRFLSDEQFF.

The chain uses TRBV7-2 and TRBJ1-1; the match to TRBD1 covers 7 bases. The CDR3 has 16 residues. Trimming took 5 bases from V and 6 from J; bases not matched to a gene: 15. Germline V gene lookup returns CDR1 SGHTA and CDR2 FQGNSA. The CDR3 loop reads CASSPGRLQGMPEAFF. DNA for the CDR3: TGTGCCAGCAGCCCGGGACGCCTACAGGGGATGCCTGAAGCTTTCTTT.